This TCR beta chain was recovered during a study of T-cell reconstitution after alpha-beta-depleted transplantation in children. Study observations and caveats: The origin of alpha-beta T cells about two months after transplant was reportedly several hundred expanded graft clones. T-cell counts and diversity at one year following transplant were attributed mainly to newly produced T cells. After transplant, high TCRbeta diversity at day 60 in some patients arose from surviving recipient T cells and thymic progenitors.

CDR1 is DFQATT and CDR2 is SNEGSKA in the germline V gene (reference sequence). The CDR3 has 18 residues. Points on this clonotype: Its target is not known. One end of the junction is discordant with germline, which a read error may explain.

TCRbeta library preparation incorporated unique molecular identifiers. MiXCR, applied by TCRdb to the PCR reads, yields one record per CDR3 protein. The table has 110,000 or so distinct CDR3 sequences, approximately 6% seen once. The sample in question was PBMCs, mostly from graft donor cells, obtained 360 days after TCRalphabeta/CD19-depleted stem cell transplant. The chain joins TRBV20-1 to TRBJ2-5, with 13 bases fitting TRBD2. The sequence was obtained from a male patient aged 2-15 years who had a stem cell transplant for acute lymphoblastic leukemia, so the T cells may come from the graft donor. CDR3 protein: CCARLTSGGYSHNWAQYF. The DNA of the CDR3 is TGCTGTGCTAGATTGACTAGCGGGGGGTATTCACATAATTGGGCCCAGTACTTC.